This passage covers 4 T cell receptor beta chains from one sample sequenced in a study of T cell responses to AZD1222 COVID-19 vaccine. Generated by immunoSEQ multiplex PCR, the TCRdb table keeps only in-frame clones and is missing some. This table has more than 95,000 clones, roughly 90% appearing once. The sequences come from peripheral blood, collected on day 0 of AZD1222 vaccination. These receptors all stem from an adult in good health.

The chain combines TRBV5-1 with TRBJ2-2; no reliable D call. V shed 5 bases and J shed 4 bases, with 18 bases lying between them. The CDR3 is 16 residues long. Germline CDR1 is SGHRS and CDR2 is YFSETQ. CDR3 region: CASRRKLLGFTGELFF. The CDR3 region has the DNA TGCGCCAGCAGACGTAAATTGTTAGGGTTCACCGGGGAGCTGTTTTTT. The full variable domain, in which reference TRBV5-1 and TRBJ2-2 provide the parts outside the CDR3, is KAGVTQTPRYLIKTRGQQVTLSCSPISGHRSVSWYQQTPGQGLQFLFEYFSETQRNKGNFPGRFSGRQFSNSRSEMNVSTLELGDSALYLCASRRKLLGFTGELFFGEGSRLTVL.

In DNA, the CDR3 is TGTGCCAGCACCCCCGGGGGCTCAGGGAATCAGCCCCAGCATTTT. Its protein is CASTPGGSGNQPQHF. V is TRBV6-2 or TRBV6-3 and J is TRBJ1-5; the D gene is possibly TRBD1 (6 bases). Germline V gene sequence: CDR1 MNHEY, CDR2 SVGEGT. The CDR3 covers 15 residues. Trimming cost V 7 bases and J 4 bases, with 17 bases left between them.

The genes are TRBV7-2 and TRBJ2-1; the match to TRBD2 covers 8 bases. The V and J ends lost 3 bases and 4 bases, in that order; junction bases with no gene match: 8. Germline-derived CDR1 and CDR2 are SGHTA and FQGNSA. The CDR3 runs to 16 residues. CDR3 sequence: CASSFSAQREYNEQFF. The CDR3 DNA reads as TGTGCCAGCAGCTTCTCGGCCCAGCGGGAGTACAATGAGCAGTTCTTC.

The V and J genes are TRBV28 and TRBJ1-3; TRBD1 matches 10 bases. Germline CDR1 MDHEN, CDR2 SYDVKM. The CDR3 covers 16 residues. With V trimmed by 7 bases and J by 1 base, 7 bases remained unmatched. This chain's CDR3 is CASMGPGQGSGNTIYF. As DNA, the CDR3 is TGTGCCAGCATGGGTCCGGGACAGGGGTCTGGAAACACCATATATTTT.